This T cell receptor (beta chain) was recorded in a study of cytomegalovirus exposure and HLA in healthy donors. Overall study context: The same platform as the roughly 630 first-cohort repertoires was used for the 130 or so validation repertoires, a later analysis reported. Findings and limits, study-wide: The dataset shows that most TCR sequences were rare, while some public TCRs occurred in many donors. Listed as cytomegalovirus-associated were more than 150 TCR beta chains.

V trimming: 1 base; J trimming: 7 bases; junction bases outside the gene matches: 9. CDR3 size: 17 residues. Germline V gene data show CDR1 as SNHLY and CDR2 as FYNNEI. Assay used: immunoSEQ multiplex PCR; TCRdb lists only in-frame clones, some missing. The table lists some 240,000 clones, around 87% of them singletons. With regard to this clone: Its specificity is not known.

The TCR was taken from a woman aged 18-29 years in good health and CMV-seropositive. The sample taken for sequencing was PBMCs. This sequence joins TRBV2 and TRBJ2-1; TRBD2 matches 11 bases. CDR3 nucleotides: TGTGCCAGCAGTGAAGGGAGGGGAACTAGCGGGAGAAATGAGCAGTTCTTC. Protein: CASSEGRGTSGRNEQFF.